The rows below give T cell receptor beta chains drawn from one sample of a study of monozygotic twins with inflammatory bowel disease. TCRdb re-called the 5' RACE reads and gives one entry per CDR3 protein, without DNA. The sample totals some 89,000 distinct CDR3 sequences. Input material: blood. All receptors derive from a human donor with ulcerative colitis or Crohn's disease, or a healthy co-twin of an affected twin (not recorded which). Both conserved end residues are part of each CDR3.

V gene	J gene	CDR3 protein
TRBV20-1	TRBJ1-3	CSASSDRDGNTIYF
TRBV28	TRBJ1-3	CASSSGREYTIYF
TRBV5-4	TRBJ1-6	CASSFVGVESPLHF
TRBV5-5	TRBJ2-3	CASSPYGTGSTDTQYF
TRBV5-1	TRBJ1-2	CASSLVTGGDYGYTF
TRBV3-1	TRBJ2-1	CASSQEAGGLSSYNEQFF
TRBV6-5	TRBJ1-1	CASSLIKGGPEAFF
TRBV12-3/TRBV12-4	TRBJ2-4	CASSFAPGGSKNIQYF
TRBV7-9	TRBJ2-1	CASSPPSSNEQFF
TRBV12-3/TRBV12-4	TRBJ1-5	CASTLGTANQPQHF
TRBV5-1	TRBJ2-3	CASSTGSTDTQYF
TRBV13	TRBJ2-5	CASSLAGGMGQETQYF
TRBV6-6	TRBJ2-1	CAIQGPLSNEQFF
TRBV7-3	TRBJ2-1	CASSLSGSSYNEQFF
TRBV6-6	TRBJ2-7	CASSYMGWENEQYF
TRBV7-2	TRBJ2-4	CASSLPGTANIQYF
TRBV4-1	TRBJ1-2	CASSQGDRFDGYTF
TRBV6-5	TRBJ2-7	CASSPSGLYEQYF
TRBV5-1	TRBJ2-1	CASSLLAGGSSEQFF
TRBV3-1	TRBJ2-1	CASSSGADSYNEQFF
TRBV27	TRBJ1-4	CASSRSRGAGEKLFF